One sample yielded the 12 T cell receptor beta chains listed below, sequenced in a study of cytomegalovirus exposure and HLA in healthy donors. Vbeta (60) and Jbeta (13) primers were used in the PCR. The assay was immunoSEQ multiplex PCR, and TCRdb's table has in-frame clones only and misses some. Of 180,000 or so clones in the sample, over 70% were seen once. Sequencing input: PBMCs. These receptors came from a female donor in good health and CMV-seronegative.

There are a few counts of this clone. The chain employs TRBV27 and TRBJ1-1; D perhaps matches TRBD1 (5 bases). Trimming pared 1 base from V and 5 bases from J, leaving 11 bases between. Germline CDR1 reads MNHEY; CDR2 reads SMNVEV (reference sequence). The CDR3 is made up of 14 amino acids. CDR3 bases: TGTGCCAGCAGTTTATTGGGGGGAGGGACTGAAGCTTTCTTT. Residues: CASSLLGGGTEAFF.

This chain links TRBV6-5 with TRBJ1-2; 11 nucleotides align to TRBD1. Per germline, CDR1 MNHEY and CDR2 SVGAGI. V was pared by 5 bases and J by 10 bases, with 9 bases of the junction left unmatched. CDR3 length: 14 residues. The CDR3 here is CASSRRDRGFSYTF. The CDR3, as DNA: TGTGCCAGCAGTCGCCGGGACAGGGGGTTTTCCTACACCTTC.

This rearrangement joins TRBV19 to TRBJ2-1, with a possible D match to TRBD1 (6 bases). The CDR3 extends over 14 amino acids. V was shortened by 3 bases and J by 4 bases, with 10 bases between the two germline ends. Germline V gives CDR1 LNHDA, CDR2 SQIVND (reference sequence). The chain's CDR3 is CASSMQGPYNEQFF. In DNA, the CDR3 is TGTGCCAGTAGTATGCAGGGGCCATACAATGAGCAGTTCTTC.

The chain recombines TRBV29-1 with TRBJ2-3; D uncertain. Germline V gives CDR1 SQVTM, CDR2 ANQGSEA. CDR3 length: 11 residues. The V end lost 4 bases, the J end lost 0 bases, and 2 bases lay between the germline ends. The CDR3 is CSVVSTDTQYF. The DNA of the CDR3 is TGCAGCGTTGTAAGCACAGATACGCAGTATTTT.

The rearrangement links TRBV4-3 to TRBJ1-5; D call uncertain. This CDR3 is built from 14 residues. Between the trimmed V and J ends, which lost 0 bases and 1 base, there was a span of 4 bases. Germline V gene data show CDR1 as LGHNA and CDR2 as YSLEER. CDR3 sequence (DNA): TGCGCCAGCAGCCAAGATTTAAGCAATCAGCCCCAGCATTTT. Translating gives CASSQDLSNQPQHF.

The V and J genes are TRBV15 and TRBJ1-2; D uncertain. The V end lost 1 base, the J end lost 2 bases, and 5 bases lay between the germline ends. The CDR3 spans 13 residues. The germline V gene encodes CDR1 LNHNV and CDR2 YYDKDF (reference sequence). This CDR3 is CATSRAGNYGYTF. The CDR3 DNA is TGTGCCACCAGCAGAGCGGGAAACTATGGCTACACCTTC.

The DNA for the CDR3 is TGTGCCAGCAGCTGGACAGGGGGCACCGGGGAGCTGTTTTTT. Protein sequence: CASSWTGGTGELFF. The V and J genes are TRBV7-3 and TRBJ2-2, with 10 bases lining up with TRBD1. Trimming at V came to 4 bases and at J to 4 bases, leaving 0 bases not matched to a gene. The CDR3 is 14 amino acids. Per the germline V gene, CDR1 is SGHTA and CDR2 is FQGTGA.

J is TRBJ2-1 and V is TRBV27; TRBD1 matches 9 bases. The CDR3 loop spans 14 amino acids. Losses at the gene ends were 6 bases for V and 7 bases for J; bases not matched to a gene: 7. Germline V CDR1 and CDR2: MNHEY, SMNVEV (reference sequence). CDR3 bases: TGTGCCAGCAGCTTAGGGACAGGGCGAAATGAGCAGTTCTTC. This codes for CASSLGTGRNEQFF.

This chain joins TRBV5-1 and TRBJ2-7; 13 bases fit TRBD2. The CDR3 totals 17 residues. The V gene end was trimmed by 2 bases and the J gene end by 2 bases; junction bases not matched to a gene: 7. Germline CDR1 reads SGHRS; CDR2 reads YFSETQ. This chain's CDR3 is CASSFDLTSGRTYEQYF. CDR3 DNA sequence: TGCGCCAGCAGCTTCGATTTGACTAGCGGGAGGACCTACGAGCAGTACTTC.

This sequence joins TRBV9 and TRBJ2-1; D uncertain. Germline V gene data show CDR1 as SGDLS and CDR2 as YYNGEE. The ends were cut back, 0 bases at V and 3 bases at J, with 7 bases in the middle. This CDR3 has 14 amino acids. CDR3 DNA: TGTGCCAGCAGCGTAGCTCTAGACTACAATGAGCAGTTCTTC. This sequence encodes CASSVALDYNEQFF.

The rearrangement joins TRBV6-6 to TRBJ2-7; possibly TRBD1 for D (6 bases). Trimming left V 2 bases short and J 0 bases short, with 8 bases between. This CDR3 has 14 residues. The germline gives CDR1 MNHNY, CDR2 SVGAGI (reference sequence). This chain's CDR3 is CASSYRQVSYEQYF. The CDR3 bases are TGTGCCAGCAGTTACCGACAGGTCTCCTACGAGCAGTACTTC.

The chain joins TRBV7-9 to TRBJ2-5; the D gene is possibly TRBD2 (6 bases). This CDR3 region has 13 residues. Trimming shortened V by 8 bases and J by 5 bases, and 15 bases separated the two germline ends. Looked up from germline, CDR1 is SEHNR and CDR2 is FQNEAQ (reference sequence). CDR3 sequence reads: CASGRDSGETQYF. Written as DNA, the CDR3 is TGTGCCAGCGGCCGGGACTCAGGGGAGACCCAGTACTTC.